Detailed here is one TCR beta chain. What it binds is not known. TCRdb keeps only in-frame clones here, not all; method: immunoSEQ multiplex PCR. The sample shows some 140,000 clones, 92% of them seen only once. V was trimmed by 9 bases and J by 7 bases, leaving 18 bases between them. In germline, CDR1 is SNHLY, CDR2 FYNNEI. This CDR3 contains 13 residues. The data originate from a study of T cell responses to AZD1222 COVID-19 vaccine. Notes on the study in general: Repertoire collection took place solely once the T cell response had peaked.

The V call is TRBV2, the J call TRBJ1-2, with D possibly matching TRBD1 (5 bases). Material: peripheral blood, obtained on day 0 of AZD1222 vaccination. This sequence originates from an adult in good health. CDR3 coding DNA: TGTGCCAGTGGAAGACAGTTGCAAGGTGGCTACACCTTC. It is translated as CASGRQLQGGYTF.